These 22 T cell receptor beta chains came from one sample sequenced in a study of blood T cell repertoires in COVID-19 (TCRdb year 2020). Libraries were made using the immunoSEQ multiplex PCR assay. TCRdb retrieved this table from immuneACCESS and kept in-frame rearrangements only. Not all clones are present; in checked studies, unresolved V genes account for under half, and no reason is known for the remainder. Present in this sample are 50,000 to 70,000 clones, about 88% of which were seen just once. Of the sample, 7.4% is held by the ten largest clones. The sequenced material came from peripheral blood. The source of these receptors is a human donor with active COVID-19. The donor label of this sample is uncertain.

This sequence joins TRBV20-1 and TRBJ1-2; a possible D gene is TRBD1 (5 bases). Trimming took 6 bases from V and 5 from J, leaving 10 bases between them. The CDR3 is 11 amino acids. Germline lookup yields CDR1 DFQATT and CDR2 SNEGSKA (reference sequence). DNA for the CDR3: TGCAGTGCCCTGACAGTATATGGCTACACCTTC. Its protein product is CSALTVYGYTF.

The chain is built from TRBV21-1 and TRBJ2-1; the table's D call TRBD2 went unverified against the DNA. TRBV21-1 is a documented pseudogene. The CDR3 has 17 amino acids. CDR3 amino acids: CASSKRGGESSYNEQFF. CDR3 coding DNA: TGTGCCAGCAGCAAACGGGGGGGCGAAAGCTCCTACAATGAGCAGTTCTTC.

This rearrangement joins TRBV27 to TRBJ2-7, with 7 bases matching TRBD1. Germline CDR1 MNHEY, CDR2 SMNVEV (reference sequence). This CDR3 is built from 15 residues. Germline trimming cut 3 bases from V and 2 bases from J; bases unmatched to any gene: 7. The CDR3: CASSLKGASTYEQYF. The CDR3 bases are TGTGCCAGCAGTTTGAAGGGGGCTTCCACCTACGAGCAGTACTTC.

The chain links TRBV24-1 to TRBJ2-3; 9 nucleotides align to TRBD2. The J segment lost 4 bases and the V segment lost 5 bases, leaving 9 bases of the junction unmatched. Per germline, CDR1 KGHDR and CDR2 SFDVKD. The CDR3 sequence is 16 residues long. The CDR3 DNA is TGTGCCACCAGTGGGGCCTCGGGACTAGCCCCAGATACGCAGTATTTT. It is translated as CATSGASGLAPDTQYF.

V gene TRBV5-1 combines with J gene TRBJ1-5; 8 nucleotides align to TRBD1. V shed 4 bases, J shed 2 bases, and the junction held 8 bases outside the gene matches. The length of the CDR3 is 16 residues. The germline gives CDR1 SGHRS, CDR2 YFSETQ. DNA of the CDR3: TGCGCCAGCAGCAGCGGACAGGGTGGAGGCAATCAGCCCCAGCATTTT. Its translation is CASSSGQGGGNQPQHF.

The chain has TRBV5-6 and TRBJ2-3; 14 nucleotides agree with TRBD2. In germline, CDR1 is SGHDT, CDR2 YYEEEE. Trimming at V came to 3 bases and at J to 8 bases, leaving 8 bases not matched to a gene. The CDR3 loop spans 16 amino acids. The CDR3 coding sequence is TGTGCCAGCAGCTCGGGGACTAGCGGGAGAGACCGTACGCAGTATTTT. Protein: CASSSGTSGRDRTQYF.

This clone was detected only once. The chain recombines TRBV18 with TRBJ1-2, with D possibly TRBD1 on 6 matching bases. Trimming took 1 base from V and 7 from J, leaving 10 bases between them. The germline V gene has CDR1 KGHSH and CDR2 LQKENI. The CDR3 has 13 amino acids. The CDR3 spells CASSPQGVGGYTF. In DNA form, the CDR3 reads TGTGCCAGCTCACCACAGGGGGTTGGTGGCTACACCTTC.

V gene TRBV19 combines with J gene TRBJ2-7, with a tentative D call TRBD1 (6 bases). The germline V gene encodes CDR1 LNHDA and CDR2 SQIVND (reference sequence). The length of the CDR3 is 15 residues. Between the trimmed V and J ends, which lost 5 bases and 3 bases, there was a span of 17 bases. The chain's CDR3 is CASSLDSQNIYEQYF. CDR3 DNA: TGTGCCAGTAGTTTGGACAGCCAAAACATCTACGAGCAGTACTTC.

V is TRBV2 and J is TRBJ2-7; TRBD2 might be the D (6 bases). The V end lost 7 bases, the J end lost 4 bases, and 14 bases lay between the germline ends. The germline V gene has CDR1 SNHLY and CDR2 FYNNEI. The CDR3 totals 13 residues. CDR3 coding DNA: TGTGCCAGCACGCTCCAGGGACTTTACGAGCAGTACTTC. Translating it yields CASTLQGLYEQYF.

The V and J genes are TRBV6-2 or TRBV6-3 and TRBJ2-7, with 9 bases fitting TRBD1. The CDR3 has 19 amino acids. J was trimmed by 2 bases and V by 5 bases; bases with no gene match: 19. Per germline, CDR1 MNHEY and CDR2 SVGEGT. DNA for the CDR3: TGTGCCAGCAGTCGCCACGGGACAGGGCTCTCAAGCCGAACCTACGAGCAGTACTTC. As protein: CASSRHGTGLSSRTYEQYF.

The gene calls are TRBV4-1 and TRBJ1-6; D is unclear. The germline V gene encodes CDR1 MGHRA and CDR2 YSYEKL. Deletions cut 5 bases from V and 9 bases from J, with 11 bases between. This CDR3 comprises 13 residues. CDR3 in DNA: TGCGCCAGCAGCGGGCTGAACGTTTCACCCCTCCACTTT. Residues: CASSGLNVSPLHF.

To note about this clone: The junction departs from germline at one end; a sequencing error may be responsible. The J gene is TRBJ2-2, the V gene TRBV7-7, with TRBD1 identical over 7 bases. The CDR3 length is 16 residues. Germline CDR1 and CDR2: SSHAT and FNYEAQ (reference sequence). For the CDR3, the DNA is TGTGCTAGCAGCTTAGACGCGCAGGGGGACACCGGGGAGCTGTTTTTT. This gives the protein CASSLDAQGDTGELFF.

The V call is TRBV30, the J call TRBJ1-1, with a weak D call TRBD1 (5 bases). V was pared by 0 bases and J by 1 base, with 9 bases between. The germline V gene has CDR1 GTSNPN and CDR2 SVGIG (reference sequence). The CDR3 loop spans 14 amino acids. This CDR3 is CAWSVRTRNTEAFF. In DNA, the CDR3 is TGTGCCTGGAGTGTACGGACAAGGAACACTGAAGCTTTCTTT.

The genes are TRBV6-5 and TRBJ2-2; TRBD2 matches 8 bases. The CDR3 totals 14 residues. Germline CDR1 and CDR2: MNHEY and SVGAGI. The junction had 6 bases not matched to a gene; V was cut back by 7 bases and J by 5 bases. CDR3 coding DNA: TGTGCCAGCAACCGGGGGGGCGGAACCGGGGAGCTGTTTTTT. Residues: CASNRGGGTGELFF.

This sequence joins TRBV19 and TRBJ1-3; D is unclear. V was trimmed by 6 bases and J by 5 bases, leaving 20 bases between them. Germline V gives CDR1 LNHDA, CDR2 SQIVND (reference sequence). This CDR3 spans 16 amino acids. CDR3 sequence reads: CASRYDDPGLRNTIYF. The CDR3 coding sequence is TGTGCCAGTAGATACGACGACCCCGGACTGAGAAACACCATATATTTT. The whole variable domain, filled in from reference TRBV19 and TRBJ1-3, reads DGGITQSPKYLFRKEGQNVTLSCEQNLNHDAMYWYRQDPGQGLRLIYYSQIVNDFQKGDIAEGYSVSREKKESFPLTVTSAQKNPTAFYLCASRYDDPGLRNTIYFGEGSWLTVV.

This chain joins TRBV18 and TRBJ1-2, with 7 bases that match TRBD1. V was pared by 3 bases and J by 1 base, with 14 bases of the junction left unmatched. Per the germline V gene, CDR1 is KGHSH and CDR2 is LQKENI. This CDR3 is 18 amino acids long. Written as DNA, the CDR3 is TGTGCCAGCTCACCCACTGGGCGTGGACAGGCCGATAACTATGGCTACACCTTC. It encodes CASSPTGRGQADNYGYTF. Combining the CDR3 with reference TRBV18 and TRBJ1-2 gives the whole variable domain NAGVMQNPRHLVRRRGQEARLRCSPMKGHSHVYWYRQLPEEGLKFMVYLQKENIIDESGMPKERFSAEFPKEGPSILRIQQVVRGDSAAYFCASSPTGRGQADNYGYTFGSGTRLTVV.

The chain uses TRBV5-4 and TRBJ1-1; the D gene is possibly TRBD1 (5 bases). V lost 6 bases, J lost 4 bases, and 10 bases lay in between. This CDR3 has 12 residues. Germline values: CDR1 SGHNT, CDR2 YYREEE (reference sequence). The DNA for the CDR3 is TGTGCCAGCACCTCTCAGGGCACTGAAGCTTTCTTT. It encodes CASTSQGTEAFF.

The chain carries TRBV27 and TRBJ2-7; 11 nucleotides agree with TRBD2. The germline gives CDR1 MNHEY, CDR2 SMNVEV (reference sequence). V dropped 7 bases and J dropped 0; count of bases not matched to a gene: 5. The CDR3 covers 15 residues. The CDR3 DNA is TGTGCCAGCAAATCCACTAGCGGGAGCTCCTACGAGCAGTACTTC. This sequence encodes CASKSTSGSSYEQYF.

This clone came up a few times. This chain links TRBV7-9 with TRBJ1-2; a weak D match, TRBD1 (5 bases). The CDR3 extends over 14 amino acids. Germline CDR1 is SEHNR and CDR2 is FQNEAQ (reference sequence). V was cut by 2 bases and J by 2 bases, with 9 bases left in between. The CDR3 region has the DNA TGTGCCAGCAGCTTACGGGAGGGGAACTATGGCTACACCTTC. It yields the protein CASSLREGNYGYTF.

The gene calls are TRBV6-2 or TRBV6-3 and TRBJ1-6; D is undetermined. In germline, CDR1 is MNHEY, CDR2 SVGEGT. Trimming took off 0 bases at V and 7 bases at J, with 19 bases between the two ends. The CDR3 has 18 amino acids. The CDR3 DNA follows: TGTGCCAGCAGTTACTCGAATTTAGGGCTGGGAGAAAATTCACCCCTCCACTTT. Translation: CASSYSNLGLGENSPLHF.

The J gene is TRBJ2-7, the V gene TRBV6-6; perhaps TRBD1 as D (5 bases). Germline CDR1 is MNHNY and CDR2 is SVGAGI (reference sequence). The V end lost 5 bases, the J end lost 4 bases, and 9 bases lay between the germline ends. This CDR3 spans 12 amino acids. As DNA, the CDR3 is TGTGCCAGCAGTACCCAGGGTTACGAGCAGTACTTC. This sequence encodes CASSTQGYEQYF.

V is TRBV2 and J is TRBJ2-7, with D hard to call. Trimming stripped 6 bases from V and 6 bases from J, with 9 bases between. Germline V gene lookup returns CDR1 SNHLY and CDR2 FYNNEI. The CDR3 length is 11 residues. This CDR3 is CASSSYGEQYF. CDR3 DNA: TGTGCCAGCAGCTCCTATGGCGAGCAGTACTTC.